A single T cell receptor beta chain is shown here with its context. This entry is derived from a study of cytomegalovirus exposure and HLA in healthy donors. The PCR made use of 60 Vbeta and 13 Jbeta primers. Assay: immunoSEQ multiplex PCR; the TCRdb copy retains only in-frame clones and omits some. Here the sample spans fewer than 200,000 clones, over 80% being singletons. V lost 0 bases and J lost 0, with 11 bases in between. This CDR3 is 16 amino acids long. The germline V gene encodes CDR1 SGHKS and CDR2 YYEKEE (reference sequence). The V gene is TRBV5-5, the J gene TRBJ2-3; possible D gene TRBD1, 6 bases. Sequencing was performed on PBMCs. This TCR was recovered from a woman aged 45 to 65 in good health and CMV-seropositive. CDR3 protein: CASSLGTGSSTDTQYF. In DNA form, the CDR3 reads TGTGCCAGCAGCTTGGGTACAGGGTCTAGCACAGATACGCAGTATTTT.